The clone carrying this T cell receptor (beta chain) has just a few counts. Each CDR3 protein gets one entry after TCRdb re-called the 5' RACE reads with MiXCR. In the table there are roughly 310,000 distinct CDR3 sequences, 15% of which are singletons. These data come from a study of T-cell memory formation after mild COVID-19. This TCR came from a man between 18 and 35 years old who had mild COVID-19 (a few samples of this study predate the infection). Cell type and time point are not known. Sequencing input: PBMCs or a T cell subset sorted from them (not recorded which).

The CDR3: CASTLGTSKTEAFF. CDR3 in DNA: TGTGCCAGCACGCTAGGGACATCGAAGACTGAAGCTTTCTTT. The chain recombines TRBV12-3 or TRBV12-4 with TRBJ1-1, with D possibly TRBD1 on 6 matching bases. V lost 7 bases and J 5 bases, leaving 17 bases between the germline ends. This CDR3 is built from 14 residues.